The 19 T cell receptor beta chains given below trace back to one sample, sequenced in a study of Graves' ophthalmopathy and Graves' hyperthyroidism. Amplification of the TCR beta CDR3 regions used RNA transcripts (as template). Second-round multiplex PCR followed a first-round RT-PCR using HTBI primers. TCRdb reprocessed the multiplex PCR reads with MiXCR, giving one entry per CDR3 protein. Among more than 550,000 distinct CDR3 sequences, over 40% were seen once, and the ten largest hold more than 3%. The specimen was peripheral blood. These receptors originate from an adult man with Graves' ophthalmopathy.

V and J are TRBV20-1 and TRBJ1-2; the D is unclear. The CDR3 contains 11 residues. V lost 6 bases to trimming and J lost 12 bases, with 17 bases between them. Germline V lookup: CDR1 DFQATT, CDR2 SNEGSKA (reference sequence). DNA of the CDR3: TGCAGTGCCAGGAACGGACCCGGAAACACCTTC. Protein product: CSARNGPGNTF.

This clonotype was detected many times. The genes are TRBV12-3 or TRBV12-4 and TRBJ1-2, with D maybe TRBD1 (5 bases). The CDR3 consists of 13 residues. Trimming removed 6 bases at V and 6 bases at J, with 14 bases between. In nucleotides, the CDR3 is TGTGCCAGCAGGCGCTGGGGCGGGAATGGCTACACCTTC. It is translated as CASRRWGGNGYTF.

This clonotype was observed at least ten times. V and J are TRBV5-4 and TRBJ2-7; tentatively, D is TRBD2 (5 bases). Trimming took off 0 bases at V and 5 bases at J, with 12 bases between the two ends. The CDR3 length is 14 residues. The germline gives CDR1 SGHNT, CDR2 YYREEE (reference sequence). The CDR3 spells CASSLDRGTNEQYF. The CDR3 DNA follows: TGTGCCAGCAGCTTGGACCGGGGTACCAACGAGCAGTACTTC.

This clonotype was found many times. This rearrangement joins TRBV7-2 to TRBJ1-1; D is uncertain. CDR1 and CDR2 from the germline V gene are SGHTA and FQGNSA. V dropped 5 bases and J dropped 0 bases, with 4 bases sitting between them. CDR3 length equals 12 residues. The CDR3 DNA is TGTGCCAGCAGCCCGATGAACACTGAAGCTTTCTTT. Its translation: CASSPMNTEAFF.

The chain has TRBV7-9 and TRBJ2-5; the D gene is possibly TRBD2 (7 bases). The germline V gene encodes CDR1 SEHNR and CDR2 FQNEAQ (reference sequence). The CDR3 consists of 16 residues. Trimming pared 5 bases from V and 1 base from J, leaving 17 bases between. The CDR3 sequence is CASSQAEGGGQETQYF. In DNA form, the CDR3 reads TGTGCCAGCAGCCAAGCCGAGGGGGGGGGCCAAGAGACCCAGTACTTC.

This clonotype appeared many times. The DNA for the CDR3 is TGTGCCAGCATACGGGACAGGGGCACCGGGGAGCTGTTTTTT. Translating it yields CASIRDRGTGELFF. The chain links TRBV2 to TRBJ2-2; TRBD1 aligns across 10 bases. Trimming cost V 7 bases and J 4 bases; bases outside gene matches: 3. Germline values: CDR1 SNHLY, CDR2 FYNNEI. The CDR3 contains 14 residues.

This sequence joins TRBV5-1 and TRBJ2-7; D possibly matches TRBD1 or TRBD2 (5 bases each). This CDR3 comprises 17 residues. V was pared by 4 bases and J by 3 bases, with 23 bases between. Germline V lookup: CDR1 SGHRS, CDR2 YFSETQ. The CDR3 coding sequence is TGCGCCAGCAGCCGAGGGAGCCTGCCCGGGGCGATCTACGAGCAGTACTTC. It is translated as CASSRGSLPGAIYEQYF.

The rearrangement links TRBV7-8 to TRBJ2-5; 11 positions agree with TRBD2. After removal of 9 bases from V and 5 bases from J, the junction contained 14 bases not matched to a gene. The CDR3 is made up of 16 amino acids. Germline V gene lookup returns CDR1 SGHVS and CDR2 FQNEAQ. CDR3 DNA: TGTGCCAGTAGCCCTGATAGCGGGGGGGCCCAGGAGACCCAGTACTTC. This codes for CASSPDSGGAQETQYF.

The table lists this clonotype with a count of one. As the CDR3 is not closed by the conserved phenylalanine or tryptophan, this likely results from a read error. The chain links TRBV10-3 to TRBJ1-2, with TRBD1 as a possible D gene (6 bases). The CDR3 has 12 amino acids. Germline V lookup: CDR1 ENHRY, CDR2 SYGVKD. Trimming shortened V by 6 bases and J by 8 bases, and 13 bases separated the two germline ends. CDR3 sequence: CAIRTGGRGYTY. The CDR3 coding sequence is TGTGCCATCAGGACAGGTGGCAGGGGCTACACCTAC.

With respect to this clonotype: Given a much more abundant clone one base away, this may be a read error. The V and J genes are TRBV11-2 and TRBJ2-7; tentatively, D is TRBD2 (5 bases). Trimming removed 6 bases at V and 5 bases at J, with 20 bases between. Germline V lookup: CDR1 SGHAT, CDR2 FQNNGV. The CDR3 is 15 amino acids. CDR3 in amino acids: CASSPGGRGWDEQYF. DNA of the CDR3: TGTGCCAGCAGTCCCGGCGGGCGAGGATGGGACGAGCAGTACTTC.

This clonotype is a singleton in its sample. It may be a read error: a sequence one base away is much more abundant. The chain recombines TRBV2 with TRBJ2-7; no reliable D call. Germline-derived CDR1 and CDR2 are SNHLY and FYNNEI. The CDR3 has 14 residues. The CDR3 DNA reads TGTGTCAGCAGTGCCTCATGGTCAGGATACGAGCAGTACTTC. It specifies CVSSASWSGYEQYF.

V is TRBV20-1 and J is TRBJ1-6, with D maybe TRBD1 (5 bases). The germline V and J ends were trimmed by 5 bases and 8 bases, with 10 bases remaining between them. Germline V CDR1 and CDR2: DFQATT, SNEGSKA (reference sequence). The CDR3 is made up of 12 amino acids. DNA of the CDR3: TGCAGTGCTTTACAGGACGATTCACCCCTCCACTTT. This gives the protein CSALQDDSPLHF.

This rearrangement joins TRBV10-3 to TRBJ2-6, with a possible D match to TRBD2 (5 bases). Germline CDR1 is ENHRY and CDR2 is SYGVKD. This CDR3 is built from 11 residues. The germline V and J ends were trimmed by 6 bases and 9 bases, with 6 bases remaining between them. In nucleotides, the CDR3 is TGTGCCATCAGCCGGGACAACGTCCTGACTTTC. Its translation: CAISRDNVLTF.

The chain uses TRBV15 and TRBJ2-6, with D perhaps given as TRBD1 or TRBD2 (5 bases each). CDR3 length equals 16 residues. Germline CDR1 reads LNHNV; CDR2 reads YYDKDF (reference sequence). With 3 bases removed from V and 4 bases from J, the gap between germline ends came to 13 bases. The CDR3 DNA reads TGTGCCACCAGCAGTCCGGGGCCAGAGGGGGCCAACGTCCTGACTTTC. Protein sequence: CATSSPGPEGANVLTF.

This clonotype was observed at least ten times. The CDR3 loop reads CASSDPGDYEQYF. CDR3 in DNA: TGTGCCAGCAGTGACCCAGGAGACTACGAGCAGTACTTC. The V and J genes are TRBV2 and TRBJ2-7; D gene unclear. Trimming stripped 3 bases from V and 3 bases from J, with 9 bases between. The CDR3 contains 13 residues. The germline CDR1 and CDR2 sequences are SNHLY and FYNNEI.

V gene TRBV7-9 combines with J gene TRBJ2-5; TRBD2 matches 11 bases. Germline values: CDR1 SEHNR, CDR2 FQNEAQ (reference sequence). V lost 5 bases, J lost 0 bases, and 11 bases stayed unmatched. CDR3 length equals 18 residues. In DNA, the CDR3 is TGTGCCAGCAGCCTATGGGGACTAGCGGAGATGTACCAAGAGACCCAGTACTTC. This translates into CASSLWGLAEMYQETQYF.

Concerning this clonotype itself: This likely comes from a read error, as the CDR3 has no conserved phenylalanine or tryptophan at its end. The V gene is TRBV20-1, the J gene TRBJ2-7; no firm D call. CDR3 length: 12 amino acids. V was clipped by 0 bases and J by 6 bases, with 9 bases between them. The germline CDR1 and CDR2 sequences are DFQATT and SNEGSKA (reference sequence). CDR3 sequence reads: CSARDLTGEQYS. CDR3 sequence (DNA): TGCAGTGCTAGAGATCTTACGGGCGAGCAGTACTCC.

This clonotype came up once. The V gene is TRBV6-5, the J gene TRBJ2-5, with 10 bases fitting TRBD1. The CDR3 runs to 16 residues. CDR1 and CDR2 from the germline V gene are MNHEY and SVGAGI. With 4 bases clipped from V and 1 base from J, the junction kept 6 bases outside the gene matches. DNA for the CDR3: TGTGCCAGCAGTTTACGCTGGACAGGGGGCCAAGAGACCCAGTACTTC. Protein sequence: CASSLRWTGGQETQYF.

This clonotype has only one observation. V and J are TRBV29-1 and TRBJ2-7; 8 bases agree with TRBD1. Germline V gene lookup returns CDR1 SQVTM and CDR2 ANQGSEA. V dropped 8 bases and J dropped 6; count of bases not matched to a gene: 9. This CDR3 is 12 amino acids long. CDR3 protein: CSFRTGWFEQYF. CDR3 bases: TGCAGCTTCCGGACAGGGTGGTTCGAGCAGTACTTC.